This entry lists 12 T cell receptor beta chains sequenced from one sample in a study of shared clonotypes between healthy human individuals. TCRdb's table, derived via immunoSEQ multiplex PCR, lists solely in-frame clones and lacks some. The profile shows about 960,000 clones, 60% to 85% of them singletons. Sequenced input: memory CD4+ T cells sorted from blood. This sample's subset: CD45RA-negative fraction. The receptor set was obtained from a man aged 18 to 35 in good health.

The chain uses TRBV28 and TRBJ1-2, with D possibly matching TRBD1 (6 bases). The germline CDR1 and CDR2 sequences are MDHEN and SYDVKM. V was pared by 4 bases and J by 2 bases, with 11 bases between. The CDR3 length is 14 residues. The CDR3 DNA reads TGTGCCAGCAGTTGGGCAGGGGCCAACTATGGCTACACCTTC. This gives the protein CASSWAGANYGYTF.

This chain connects TRBV5-1 to TRBJ2-2; 7 nucleotides align to TRBD1. J gave up 5 bases and V 5 bases, and 12 bases lay outside the gene matches. The CDR3 totals 16 residues. Germline lookup yields CDR1 SGHRS and CDR2 YFSETQ. The CDR3 nucleotides read TGCGCCAGCAGTCCAGAGGGACAGAGGAGTACCGGGGAGCTGTTTTTT. Its protein is CASSPEGQRSTGELFF.

Notes on this clone: A far larger clone is a single base away, which makes a read error likely. The J gene is TRBJ2-7, the V gene TRBV5-4; perhaps TRBD1 as D (6 bases). Trimming left V 4 bases short and J 6 bases short, with 20 bases between. Germline CDR1 is SGHNT and CDR2 is YYREEE (reference sequence). The CDR3 is 15 residues long. The DNA of the CDR3 is TGTGCCAGCAGCAGCCCCACAGGGTTCCTAGGCGAGCAGTACTTC. Residues: CASSSPTGFLGEQYF.

The chain carries TRBV4-3 and TRBJ2-2, with no clear D. The CDR3 length is 13 residues. The germline CDR1 and CDR2 sequences are LGHNA and YSLEER. Trimming cost V 0 bases and J 6 bases, with 5 bases left between them. CDR3 sequence (DNA): TGCGCCAGCAGCCAAGATCTACCCGGGGAGCTGTTTTTT. Translating gives CASSQDLPGELFF.

This clone appeared a few times. The rearrangement uses TRBV5-6 and TRBJ1-2; D is ambiguous. Germline CDR1 and CDR2: SGHDT and YYEEEE. Trimming left V 5 bases short and J 7 bases short, with 9 bases between. This CDR3 region has 11 residues. The CDR3 here is CASRSVCGYTF. CDR3 coding DNA: TGTGCCAGCAGGTCAGTATGTGGCTACACCTTC.

The chain employs TRBV25-1 and TRBJ2-1; 10 positions match TRBD2. The CDR3 covers 14 residues. J was trimmed by 5 bases and V by 6 bases; bases with no gene match: 4. From germline, CDR1 is MGHDK and CDR2 SYGVNS. Here the CDR3 DNA reads TGTGCCAGCAGACGAGCGGGGGGGAACAATGAGCAGTTCTTC. It encodes CASRRAGGNNEQFF.

The V and J genes are TRBV28 and TRBJ1-2, with 7 nucleotides matching TRBD1. Germline V gene data show CDR1 as MDHEN and CDR2 as SYDVKM. J was trimmed by 7 bases and V by 6 bases; bases with no gene match: 5. CDR3 length: 12 residues. The CDR3 sequence is CASSRPGGGYTF. CDR3 sequence (DNA): TGTGCCAGCAGCCGCCCAGGGGGTGGCTACACCTTC.

This clone occurred a few times. V and J are TRBV5-1 and TRBJ2-3; perhaps D is TRBD1 or TRBD2 (5 bases each). Germline CDR1 and CDR2: SGHRS and YFSETQ. CDR3 length equals 14 residues. Trimming pared 0 bases from V and 6 bases from J, leaving 11 bases between. The chain's CDR3 is CASSLGDPRDTQYF. The CDR3 DNA is TGCGCCAGCAGCTTGGGGGACCCCCGGGATACGCAGTATTTT.

The chain carries TRBV7-3 and TRBJ2-6; no clear D. Germline V gives CDR1 SGHTA, CDR2 FQGTGA. V lost 5 bases to trimming and J lost 2 bases, with 10 bases between them. This CDR3 spans 15 amino acids. DNA for the CDR3: TGTGCCAGCAGCCCCCCACGGGCTGGGGCCAACGTCCTGACTTTC. This codes for CASSPPRAGANVLTF. The whole variable domain, remainder taken from reference TRBV7-3 and TRBJ2-6, is GAGVSQTPSNKVTEKGKYVELRCDPISGHTALYWYRQSLGQGPEFLIYFQGTGAADDSGLPNDRFFAVRPEGSVSTLKIQRTERGDSAVYLCASSPPRAGANVLTFGAGSRLTVL.

The chain recombines TRBV28 with TRBJ1-5; D gene unclear. The V and J ends lost 6 bases and 0 bases respectively, with 12 bases between them. Germline CDR1 is MDHEN and CDR2 is SYDVKM. The CDR3 covers 15 residues. CDR3 protein: CASRVNGYSNQPQHF. The CDR3 bases are TGTGCCAGCAGGGTCAACGGCTATAGCAATCAGCCCCAGCATTTT.

On this clone: Other DNA sequences in this specimen translate into the identical CDR3. V usage is TRBV4-1 and J usage is TRBJ1-1; 8 bases line up with TRBD1. The V and J ends lost 0 bases and 5 bases, in that order; junction bases with no gene match: 2. Germline V gene sequence: CDR1 MGHRA, CDR2 YSYEKL. The CDR3 has 14 amino acids. CDR3 coding DNA: TGCGCCAGCAGCCAAGACAGGGGGCGAACTGAAGCTTTCTTT. Protein product: CASSQDRGRTEAFF.

The rearrangement joins TRBV28 to TRBJ1-1; D gene ambiguous. CDR1 and CDR2 (germline): MDHEN, SYDVKM. V was pared by 7 bases and J by 12 bases, with 24 bases between. This CDR3 spans 14 amino acids. The CDR3 reads CASTTPELWVETFF. DNA for the CDR3: TGTGCCAGCACCACCCCGGAGTTGTGGGTCGAAACTTTCTTT.